The sequence of this T cell receptor (beta chain) was determined in a study of blood T cells in healthy people across ages (dated by TCRdb to about 2015). For the study in its entirety: Template switching captured roughly one uniquely barcoded TCR beta cDNA molecule per two T cells in model experiments. The study measured age-related changes in TCR beta repertoire diversity using deep sequencing normalized with unique cDNA molecular identifiers. The donors were divided into four age groups: young (average around 16 years), middle-aged (around 37), aged (62) and long-lived (around 80). Donors of different ages were randomly distributed across sequencing lanes to avoid experimental bias. The study analyzed two additional independent replicas of 1 million unique cDNA reads from the same blood draw for two donors, one aged 18 to 29 and one aged 80 or older. Points the paper makes about the study in general: The percentage of naive T cells measured by flow cytometry correlated strongly with observed TCR beta diversity. Bulk unsorted PBMC profiling prevented conclusive comparison of naive and antigen-experienced compartments. Because the CMV infection status of the donors was unknown, age-related changes in expanded clonotypes may potentially have been confounded. As age increased, observed TCR beta diversity per million T cells dropped in a roughly linear way, and a significant reduction was already evident by age about 40. Estimates of total diversity based on one million sequenced T cells were considered lower bounds and underestimates. Compared with the aged group, more naive CD4+ T cells, fewer expanded clones and increased TCR diversity were shown by the long-lived group, suggesting age selection.

This clonotype was detected only a few times. What antigen it recognizes has not been identified. No base qualities exist here, and no much larger clone lies one base off it. The CDR3, from cysteine to phenylalanine, totals 16 residues. CDR3 DNA only is kept here, 48 bases in frame from base 1. The CDR1 and CDR2 encoded by the germline V gene are SNHLY and FYNNEI. After removal of 7 bases from V and 4 bases from J, the junction retains 10 bases not matched to a gene. Systemically healthy Caucasian individuals from Russia, 39 in total and aged about 6 to 90 years, were included as donors. Ten milliliters of peripheral blood were drawn from each donor into EDTA-treated Vacutainer tubes. Ficoll-Paque density-gradient centrifugation was used to isolate PBMCs, with at least 6 million obtained per sample. Trizol reagent was used to extract total RNA from the PBMCs, yielding at least 6 micrograms per sample. Naive CD45RAhigh/CD27high T cell percentages were measured by flow cytometry on a PBMC aliquot from every donor.

Libraries came from 5' RACE. The instrument given in TCRdb is Illumina HiSeq 2500. The second PCR ran for about 6 to 12 cycles and used a J-beta primer mix along with a sample-barcoded 5' primer. Each TCR beta cDNA molecule received a unique molecular identifier from a template-switch 5' adaptor carrying 12 random nucleotides. At least 2.5 million CDR3-containing paired-end reads were obtained from each sample. All of the RNA was converted into first-strand cDNA using the Mint cDNA synthesis kit, with a TRBC-specific oligonucleotide serving as the primer. All cDNA was treated with uracil-DNA glycosylase and then went through a first 18-cycle PCR with the universal primers M1SS and BC2_uni_R. The authors' analysis ran thus. Each sample was normalized by randomly selecting 1 million high-quality reads, each carrying a distinct molecular identifier. Reads with shared molecular identifiers were discarded instead of being binned into consensus sequences. CDR3 identification, clonotype clustering and error correction used MiTCR with a Q25 quality threshold and the strictest error-elimination algorithm. A nonparametric unseen species model with Euler transformation was used to estimate a lower bound on total TCR beta diversity. TCRdb cleaned the public reads at Q25 with fastp, built clones with MiXCR and kept in-frame beta chains. Rows merge per CDR3 protein into single entries with the most common DNA and genes. TCRdb's processing, not the study's, gives the V and J calls here. In all, the sample holds just over 1 million distinct CDR3 sequences, and 40% to 45% of those were seen once. Approximately 17% of the sample is taken by the ten largest.

The sequence is built from TRBV2 and TRBJ2-1, and TRBD2 matches 10 of the central bases. Sequencing was performed on blood. The source is an older woman in good health. The nucleotides are TGTGCCAGCACCCCCGTGGGGACTAGCGAGTACAATGAGCAGTTCTTC. Its protein product is CASTPVGTSEYNEQFF.